What follows are 24 T cell receptor beta chains derived from one specimen sequenced in a study of T-cell reconstitution after alpha-beta-depleted transplantation in children. Preparation of the TCRbeta library used unique molecular identifiers. From the PCR reads, TCRdb called clonotypes with MiXCR, one entry per CDR3 protein. Of more than 500,000 distinct CDR3 sequences in the sample, more than 9.5% are singletons; the top ten hold about 14%. Sequencing used PBMCs, mostly from graft donor cells, obtained 180 days after TCRalphabeta/CD19-depleted stem cell transplant. These receptors were obtained from a female patient aged 2-9 years who had a stem cell transplant for aplastic anemia, so the T cells may come from the graft donor.

In its sample, this clonotype was seen many times. This chain links TRBV12-3 or TRBV12-4 with TRBJ2-5; a weak D match, TRBD2 (5 bases). This CDR3 has 14 residues. The V gene lost 3 bases and the J gene lost 1 base, with 9 bases spanning the gap. In DNA, the CDR3 is TGTGCCAGCAGTTTTAGGAGCGGCCAAGAGACCCAGTACTTC. Encoded protein: CASSFRSGQETQYF.

The table lists this clonotype with a few counts. The rearrangement joins TRBV6-2 or TRBV6-3 to TRBJ2-3; 10 bases agree with TRBD2. Germline lookup yields CDR1 MNHEY and CDR2 SVGEGT. The CDR3 extends over 16 amino acids. The J segment lost 6 bases and the V segment lost 3 bases, leaving 9 bases of the junction unmatched. CDR3 nucleotides: TGTGCCAGCAGTTATGTCAGCGGGAGGGCCCTGGATACGCAGTATTTT. Translating it yields CASSYVSGRALDTQYF.

The V and J genes are TRBV3-1 and TRBJ2-1; D gene unclear. Germline V gene lookup returns CDR1 LGHDT and CDR2 YNNKEL (reference sequence). V was trimmed by 0 bases and J by 12 bases, leaving 15 bases between them. CDR3 length equals 14 residues. CDR3 sequence reads: CASSQDLRAGMQFF. CDR3 coding DNA: TGTGCCAGCAGCCAAGATCTAAGAGCAGGCATGCAGTTCTTC.

The chain uses TRBV5-1 and TRBJ2-7; D tentatively reads TRBD1 or TRBD2 (5 bases each). Germline values: CDR1 SGHRS, CDR2 YFSETQ. The CDR3 has 14 residues. Trimming removed 4 bases from V and 6 bases from J, with 17 bases in between. CDR3 amino acids: CASSGDPGRSEQYF. The CDR3 coding sequence is TGCGCCAGCAGCGGGGACCCGGGTCGCTCCGAGCAGTACTTC.

This clonotype was seen a handful of times. The chain couples TRBV20-1 to TRBJ1-4; D uncertain. Trimming stripped 5 bases from V and 8 bases from J, with 18 bases between. CDR1 and CDR2 from the germline V gene are DFQATT and SNEGSKA (reference sequence). CDR3 length: 14 amino acids. The CDR3 reads CSAEEGFPREKLFF. Written as DNA, the CDR3 is TGCAGTGCTGAAGAGGGATTCCCGAGAGAAAAACTGTTTTTT.

This clonotype showed up just a few times. This sequence joins TRBV20-1 and TRBJ2-7; the match to TRBD1 covers 7 bases. Trimming took 6 bases from V and 4 from J; bases not matched to a gene: 9. CDR3 size: 13 residues. Germline V lookup: CDR1 DFQATT, CDR2 SNEGSKA (reference sequence). The CDR3 region is CSAQGQFGYEQYV. The CDR3 DNA reads as TGCAGTGCCCAGGGACAGTTCGGATACGAGCAGTACGTC.

This chain uses TRBV12-5 with TRBJ1-4; 10 bases are a match to TRBD1. Germline assignment: CDR1 LGHNT and CDR2 FRNRAP. This CDR3 has 16 residues. With 0 bases clipped from V and 8 bases from J, the junction kept 6 bases outside the gene matches. The CDR3 here is CASGLVRDRGREKLFF. DNA of the CDR3: TGTGCTAGTGGTTTGGTACGGGACAGGGGCCGCGAAAAACTGTTTTTT.

The CDR3 DNA is TGTGCCAGCAGCGTAGGAGGAGGGTTTCCCTACGAGCAGTACTTC. Protein sequence: CASSVGGGFPYEQYF. The chain employs TRBV9 and TRBJ2-7; D may be TRBD2 (6 bases). Germline V gene data show CDR1 as SGDLS and CDR2 as YYNGEE. The CDR3 has 15 residues. Trimming cost V 0 bases and J 2 bases, with 12 bases left between them. The full variable domain, completed using reference TRBV9 and TRBJ2-7, is DSGVTQTPKHLITATGQRVTLRCSPRSGDLSVYWYQQSLDQGLQFLIQYYNGEERAKGNILERFSAQQFPDLHSELNLSSLELGDSALYFCASSVGGGFPYEQYFGPGTRLTVT.

The chain employs TRBV4-3 and TRBJ2-3; D gene unclear. CDR1 is LGHNA and CDR2 is YSLEER in the germline V gene. The CDR3 consists of 15 residues. The ends were cut back, 0 bases at V and 4 bases at J, with 11 bases in the middle. CDR3 protein: CASSQDQMAADTQYF. CDR3 sequence (DNA): TGCGCCAGCAGCCAAGACCAAATGGCGGCAGATACGCAGTATTTT.

This clonotype came up a few times. V is TRBV30 and J is TRBJ1-2; maybe TRBD1 (6 bases). The CDR3 is made up of 11 amino acids. With 4 bases removed from V and 6 bases from J, the gap between germline ends came to 9 bases. Germline lookup yields CDR1 GTSNPN and CDR2 SVGIG (reference sequence). DNA of the CDR3: TGTGCCTGGATTGGGGGGCATGGCTACACCTTC. Its protein is CAWIGGHGYTF.

This clonotype was counted a few times. The chain employs TRBV28 and TRBJ1-5; tentative D call: TRBD1 (5 bases). The germline V and J ends were trimmed by 7 bases and 0 bases, with 10 bases remaining between them. The CDR3 is 14 amino acids. Germline assignment: CDR1 MDHEN and CDR2 SYDVKM. In DNA form, the CDR3 reads TGTGCCAGCAAAGGGGTCGATAGCAATCAGCCCCAGCATTTT. Its translation: CASKGVDSNQPQHF.

Only a few counts were recorded for this clonotype. This sequence joins TRBV12-3 or TRBV12-4 and TRBJ1-6; 10 nucleotides align to TRBD1. V lost 6 bases to trimming and J lost 16 bases; unmatched junction nucleotides: 3. The CDR3 contains 11 residues. In DNA form, the CDR3 reads TGTGCCAGCAGACAGGGACAGGGGCTCCACTTT. Encoded protein: CASRQGQGLHF.

The rearrangement joins TRBV6-1 to TRBJ1-2; TRBD1 matches 9 bases. The CDR3 contains 14 residues. Germline CDR1 MNHNS, CDR2 SASEGT. The ends lost 6 bases at V and 5 bases at J; junction bases unmatched: 7. The CDR3 protein is CASRTGTGIYGYTF. The CDR3 coding sequence is TGTGCCAGCAGAACCGGGACAGGGATTTATGGCTACACCTTC.

This clonotype was counted a few times. The chain links TRBV6-5 to TRBJ1-5; TRBD1 aligns across 7 bases. Germline V gives CDR1 MNHEY, CDR2 SVGAGI. The CDR3 is 15 residues long. The V gene end was trimmed by 4 bases and the J gene end by 6 bases; junction bases not matched to a gene: 9. The CDR3 protein is CASSFDPTGTQPQHF. The DNA of the CDR3 is TGTGCCAGCAGTTTCGATCCGACAGGGACTCAGCCCCAGCATTTT.

This clonotype was picked up a small number of times. V gene TRBV5-1 combines with J gene TRBJ2-5; D gene uncertain. Trimming took off 0 bases at V and 5 bases at J, with 11 bases between the two ends. Germline V gene data show CDR1 as SGHRS and CDR2 as YFSETQ. The CDR3 extends over 14 amino acids. CDR3 residues: CASSLASDFETQYF. The CDR3 DNA reads TGCGCCAGCAGCTTGGCCAGTGACTTCGAGACCCAGTACTTC. Based on the CDR3 plus reference TRBV5-1 and TRBJ2-5, the full variable domain is KAGVTQTPRYLIKTRGQQVTLSCSPISGHRSVSWYQQTPGQGLQFLFEYFSETQRNKGNFPGRFSGRQFSNSRSEMNVSTLELGDSALYLCASSLASDFETQYFGPGTRLLVL.

This chain uses TRBV6-2 or TRBV6-3 with TRBJ2-5; a weak D match, TRBD1 (5 bases). This CDR3 contains 14 residues. The germline V and J ends were trimmed by 0 bases and 5 bases, with 10 bases remaining between them. Germline V gives CDR1 MNHEY, CDR2 SVGEGT. The CDR3 spells CASSYSSRVETQYF. CDR3 sequence (DNA): TGTGCCAGCAGTTACTCGTCCAGGGTGGAGACCCAGTACTTC.

This clonotype was detected many times. V and J are TRBV13 and TRBJ2-3; 8 nucleotides align to TRBD2. The CDR3 length is 15 residues. CDR1 is PRHDT and CDR2 is FYEKMQ in the germline V gene (reference sequence). With 0 bases clipped from V and 3 bases from J, the junction kept 2 bases outside the gene matches. The CDR3 DNA sequence: TGTGCCAGCAGCTTAGGGGGACTAGGAACAGATACGCAGTATTTT. As protein: CASSLGGLGTDTQYF.

Only a few counts were recorded for this clonotype. The genes are TRBV11-2 and TRBJ2-7; the D gene is possibly TRBD1 (6 bases). V was clipped by 5 bases and J by 0 bases, with 14 bases between them. CDR1 SGHAT and CDR2 FQNNGV come from the germline V gene. This CDR3 contains 15 residues. The CDR3 loop is CASSQQGPRSYEQYV. In DNA form, the CDR3 reads TGTGCCAGCAGCCAACAGGGCCCCCGCTCCTACGAGCAGTACGTC.

V and J are TRBV14 and TRBJ1-4, with no clear D. CDR3 size: 12 residues. CDR1 and CDR2 from the germline V gene are SGHDN and FVKESK. Trimming left V 6 bases short and J 6 bases short, with 8 bases between. For the CDR3, the DNA is TGTGCCAGCAGATCCGGAGATGAAAAACTGTTTTTT. Translating it yields CASRSGDEKLFF.

This clonotype was recorded many times. The V and J genes are TRBV9 and TRBJ2-1, with TRBD2 matching over 11 bases. The trim removed 3 bases at V and 4 bases at J, leaving 3 bases unmatched. Germline V gene data show CDR1 as SGDLS and CDR2 as YYNGEE. The length of the CDR3 is 15 residues. The CDR3 DNA reads as TGTGCCAGCAGCGCGGGACTAGCGGATTACAATGAGCAGTTCTTC. Amino acid sequence: CASSAGLADYNEQFF.

The chain is built from TRBV6-1 and TRBJ2-7; 8 nucleotides match TRBD2. Germline CDR1 and CDR2: MNHNS and SASEGT. The J segment lost 6 bases and the V segment lost 5 bases, leaving 12 bases of the junction unmatched. There are 15 residues in the CDR3. CDR3 amino acids: CASSIAGTATSEQYF. The CDR3 region has the DNA TGTGCCAGCAGTATAGCGGGAACCGCCACAAGCGAGCAGTACTTC.

This clonotype was detected only a few times. This chain connects TRBV29-1 to TRBJ2-7; 7 bases are shared with TRBD1. This CDR3 has 13 residues. Germline CDR1 reads SQVTM; CDR2 reads ANQGSEA. Germline trimming cut 3 bases from V and 7 bases from J; bases unmatched to any gene: 9. DNA of the CDR3: TGCAGCGTTGACAGGGGGATTCACGGTGAGCAGTACTTC. It yields the protein CSVDRGIHGEQYF.

The chain employs TRBV6-2 or TRBV6-3 and TRBJ2-4; 9 bases are shared with TRBD2. Trimming removed 6 bases from V and 5 bases from J; junction bases left unmatched: 14. CDR3 size: 17 residues. The germline CDR1 and CDR2 sequences are MNHEY and SVGEGT. CDR3 DNA sequence: TGTGCCAGCAGCCCAAGGGTAAGCGGGAGGAATCAAAACATTCAGTACTTC. It translates to CASSPRVSGRNQNIQYF.

This clonotype was observed a handful of times. This chain uses TRBV7-9 with TRBJ2-3; D uncertain. CDR1 is SEHNR and CDR2 is FQNEAQ in the germline V gene (reference sequence). The CDR3 covers 14 residues. The V and J ends lost 2 bases and 3 bases respectively, with 9 bases between them. As DNA, the CDR3 is TGTGCCAGCAGCTTAAGAGGAGAGACAGATACGCAGTATTTT. Its protein product is CASSLRGETDTQYF.